This T cell receptor (beta chain) was captured by sequencing in a study of T cell changes during pregnancy in multiple sclerosis. CDR3 size: 15 residues. Per germline, CDR1 SGHRS and CDR2 YFSETQ. V was pared by 4 bases and J by 5 bases, with 4 bases of the junction left unmatched. Clones were read by immunoSEQ multiplex PCR, and TCRdb kept only the in-frame ones, dropping some. The sample gives tens of thousands of clones, approximately 90% of which show up once; 4.5% is in the top ten. The clonotype originates from a female donor in good health, enrolled as a control in a pregnancy study. The chain combines TRBV5-1 with TRBJ2-1, with 12 bases that match TRBD2. This specimen was peripheral blood, taken in the second trimester of pregnancy. The CDR3 bases are TGCGCCAGCAGCCCCCGACTAGCGGGGGACAATGAGCAGTTCTTC. Residues: CASSPRLAGDNEQFF.